The 30 T cell receptor beta chains below all came from one sample that was sequenced in a study of blood T cell repertoires in COVID-19. Only in-frame clones appear in the TCRdb table, and some are missing; sequencing was by immunoSEQ multiplex PCR. This table has approximately 47,000 clones, 90% appearing once. The sample comprised peripheral blood. Receptor source: a man between 65 and 85 years old with active COVID-19.

V and J are TRBV2 and TRBJ1-4; D perhaps matches TRBD1 (6 bases). CDR3 length: 14 amino acids. CDR1 and CDR2 from the germline V gene are SNHLY and FYNNEI. V was pared by 4 bases and J by 1 base, with 7 bases between. This CDR3 is CASSGGQTNEKLFF. The CDR3 DNA reads as TGTGCCAGCAGTGGGGGACAAACTAATGAAAAACTGTTTTTT.

This rearrangement joins TRBV7-9 to TRBJ1-5; TRBD1 is a possible D gene (6 bases). CDR1 and CDR2 from the germline V gene are SEHNR and FQNEAQ (reference sequence). This CDR3 has 14 amino acids. The V gene lost 4 bases and the J gene lost 1 base, with 8 bases spanning the gap. CDR3 amino acids: CASSYTGSNQPQHF. The CDR3, as DNA: TGTGCCAGCAGCTATACAGGGAGCAATCAGCCCCAGCATTTT.

The chain joins TRBV5-4 to TRBJ2-2; no clear D gene. Between the trimmed V and J ends, which lost 4 bases and 5 bases, there was a span of 12 bases. From germline, CDR1 is SGHNT and CDR2 YYREEE (reference sequence). The CDR3 extends over 14 amino acids. Here the CDR3 DNA reads TGTGCCAGCAGCACCACTTCCGAGACCGGGGAGCTGTTTTTT. Its protein product is CASSTTSETGELFF.

The chain carries TRBV4-2 and TRBJ1-6, with 7 nucleotides matching TRBD1. This CDR3 has 18 amino acids. Germline CDR1 LGHNA, CDR2 YNFKEQ. The V and J ends lost 1 base and 3 bases, in that order; junction bases with no gene match: 9. CDR3 nucleotide sequence: TGTGCCAGCAGCCAAGTGAGGCAGGGGGTTGACTATAATTCACCCCTCCACTTT. This translates into CASSQVRQGVDYNSPLHF.

This chain uses TRBV7-9 with TRBJ2-7; D might be TRBD2 (5 bases). Germline V gene data show CDR1 as SEHNR and CDR2 as FQNEAQ (reference sequence). The CDR3 runs to 14 residues. V was pared by 3 bases and J by 4 bases, with 13 bases between. In DNA, the CDR3 is TGTGCCAGCAGCTTGGGAGCGGTCTCTTACGAGCAGTACTTC. This translates into CASSLGAVSYEQYF.

The chain recombines TRBV7-9 with TRBJ2-1; tentatively, D is TRBD1 (6 bases). This CDR3 has 15 amino acids. CDR1 is SEHNR, CDR2 FQNEAQ, per germline (reference sequence). V dropped 5 bases and J dropped 3 bases, with 14 bases sitting between them. CDR3 coding DNA: TGTGCCAGCAGCGGATGGGACACTTACTACAATGAGCAGTTCTTC. It yields the protein CASSGWDTYYNEQFF.

This rearrangement joins TRBV5-8 to TRBJ1-2; D might be TRBD1 (6 bases). Trimming removed 0 bases from V and 3 bases from J, with 9 bases in between. This CDR3 is built from 14 residues. CDR1 and CDR2 (germline): SGHTS, YDEGEE. The CDR3 bases are TGTGCCAGCAGCTTGGGGCAGGGGTACTATGGCTACACCTTC. Its translation is CASSLGQGYYGYTF.

This clone occurred once. This rearrangement joins TRBV9 to TRBJ1-2, with D hard to call. CDR1 and CDR2 from the germline V gene are SGDLS and YYNGEE. The CDR3 loop spans 13 amino acids. V lost 4 bases and J lost 0, with 7 bases in between. This chain's CDR3 is CASSFLANYGYTF. For the CDR3, the DNA is TGTGCCAGCAGCTTCTTAGCTAACTATGGCTACACCTTC.

CDR3 in DNA: TGTGCCTGGAGTATTTGGACTGGATACTACGAGCAGTACTTC. It yields the protein CAWSIWTGYYEQYF. The V and J genes are TRBV30 and TRBJ2-7, with D possibly TRBD2 on 5 matching bases. CDR1 GTSNPN and CDR2 SVGIG come from the germline V gene (reference sequence). V lost 2 bases and J 3 bases, leaving 14 bases between the germline ends. The CDR3 is made up of 14 amino acids.

The V call is TRBV5-1, the J call TRBJ2-4; 9 bases fit TRBD1. Germline-derived CDR1 and CDR2 are SGHRS and YFSETQ. Trimming at V came to 4 bases and at J to 8 bases, leaving 10 bases not matched to a gene. The CDR3 runs to 15 residues. CDR3 sequence: CASSHGTGRRDIQYF. Written as DNA, the CDR3 is TGCGCCAGCAGCCACGGGACAGGGAGGAGGGACATTCAGTACTTC.

This chain joins TRBV14 and TRBJ1-1; 9 nucleotides align to TRBD1. Per germline, CDR1 SGHDN and CDR2 FVKESK. V gave up 5 bases and J gave up 0 bases; unmatched junction bases: 7. This CDR3 comprises 16 residues. The CDR3 loop reads CASSKGQGRMNTEAFF. The DNA for the CDR3 is TGTGCCAGCAGCAAGGGACAGGGACGCATGAACACTGAAGCTTTCTTT.

This clone has only one observation. This chain links TRBV4-3 with TRBJ1-3, with 7 bases lining up with TRBD1. Looked up from germline, CDR1 is LGHNA and CDR2 is YSLEER. V was clipped by 0 bases and J by 0 bases; unmatched bases: 2. This CDR3 has 16 residues. CDR3 sequence reads: CASSQEEGASGNTIYF. CDR3 nucleotides: TGCGCCAGCAGCCAAGAAGAGGGGGCCTCTGGAAACACCATATATTTT.

The chain combines TRBV10-3 with TRBJ2-1; 15 bases agree with TRBD2. Per germline, CDR1 ENHRY and CDR2 SYGVKD. Germline trimming cut 7 bases from V and 10 bases from J; bases unmatched to any gene: 2. The CDR3 has 13 amino acids. The CDR3 nucleotides are TGTGCCATCACCGGGACTAGCGGGGGGGAGCAGTTCTTC. Protein product: CAITGTSGGEQFF.

This clone was seen a single time. The chain has TRBV19 and TRBJ2-1; 11 bases are shared with TRBD2. The CDR3 has 16 residues. Germline CDR1 reads LNHDA; CDR2 reads SQIVND (reference sequence). The trim removed 4 bases at V and 7 bases at J, leaving 9 bases unmatched. The CDR3 sequence: CASSRTSGSVRNEQFF. CDR3 bases: TGTGCCAGTAGTAGAACTAGCGGGAGCGTGCGTAATGAGCAGTTCTTC. Complete variable domain (other parts from reference TRBV19 and TRBJ2-1): DGGITQSPKYLFRKEGQNVTLSCEQNLNHDAMYWYRQDPGQGLRLIYYSQIVNDFQKGDIAEGYSVSREKKESFPLTVTSAQKNPTAFYLCASSRTSGSVRNEQFFGPGTRLTVL.

CDR3 sequence (DNA): TGTGCCAGCAGCCTCACCGGAGACAGGGGGATTGAAAAACTGTTTTTT. Amino acids: CASSLTGDRGIEKLFF. The chain combines TRBV7-6 with TRBJ1-4; 9 nucleotides align to TRBD1. Germline V lookup: CDR1 SGHVS, CDR2 FNYEAQ. The CDR3 consists of 16 residues. V trimming: 5 bases; J trimming: 7 bases; junction bases outside the gene matches: 11.

This clone was seen a few times. The V call is TRBV11-1, the J call TRBJ2-3; 9 nucleotides align to TRBD2. The CDR3 runs 15 residues. J gave up 10 bases and V 4 bases, and 12 bases lay outside the gene matches. The germline CDR1 and CDR2 sequences are SGHAT and FQDESV (reference sequence). The CDR3 region has the DNA TGTGCCAGCAGCTACCGCGCGGGGGGGCTCAGGTCGCAGTATTTT. Protein product: CASSYRAGGLRSQYF. The variable domain in full, completed from reference TRBV11-1 and TRBJ2-3, reads EAEVAQSPRYKITEKSQAVAFWCDPISGHATLYWYRQILGQGPELLVQFQDESVVDDSQLPKDRFSAERLKGVDSTLKIQPAELGDSAMYLCASSYRAGGLRSQYFGPGTRLTVL.

The J gene is TRBJ2-7, the V gene TRBV5-1, with D unresolved. V was cut by 4 bases and J by 3 bases, with 11 bases left in between. Germline lookup yields CDR1 SGHRS and CDR2 YFSETQ. There are 13 residues in the CDR3. The CDR3 here is CASSSESFYEQYF. The CDR3 DNA is TGCGCCAGCAGCAGTGAGTCCTTCTACGAGCAGTACTTC.

J is TRBJ2-3 and V is TRBV5-1, with 9 positions matching TRBD1. The germline V gene encodes CDR1 SGHRS and CDR2 YFSETQ. The CDR3 totals 15 residues. V gave up 4 bases and J gave up 8 bases; unmatched junction bases: 11. CDR3 coding DNA: TGCGCCAGCAGCCCCTCATTGGACAGGGGATCTACGCAGTATTTT. Translating it yields CASSPSLDRGSTQYF.

This chain links TRBV7-2 with TRBJ2-5, with 7 bases lining up with TRBD1. In germline, CDR1 is SGHTA, CDR2 FQGNSA. The V segment lost 5 bases and the J segment 2 bases; nucleotides outside the gene matches: 8. This CDR3 spans 15 amino acids. DNA of the CDR3: TGTGCCAGCAGCATCCACGGGACAGCACAAGAGACCCAGTACTTC. This sequence encodes CASSIHGTAQETQYF.

The V gene is TRBV9, the J gene TRBJ2-2; 9 bases agree with TRBD1. V dropped 4 bases and J dropped 6; count of bases not matched to a gene: 10. The germline V gene encodes CDR1 SGDLS and CDR2 YYNGEE. CDR3 size: 16 residues. For the CDR3, the DNA is TGTGCCAGCAGCAAACAGGGGGCGGGAATGGCCGGGGAGCTGTTTTTT. It codes for CASSKQGAGMAGELFF.

The CDR3 sequence: CATSDPGQGATDTQYF. In DNA form, the CDR3 reads TGTGCCACCAGTGATCCGGGACAGGGGGCCACAGATACGCAGTATTTT. The V gene is TRBV24-1, the J gene TRBJ2-3, with 12 bases matching TRBD1. Germline lookup yields CDR1 KGHDR and CDR2 SFDVKD. The length of the CDR3 is 16 residues. J lost 2 bases, V lost 3 bases, and 2 bases had no gene match.

This clone was detected once. The chain combines TRBV2 with TRBJ2-1; tentatively, D is TRBD2 (5 bases). CDR3 size: 15 residues. CDR1 and CDR2 (germline): SNHLY, FYNNEI. Trimming took 6 bases from V and 2 from J, leaving 14 bases between them. The CDR3: CASSDGAGAYNEQFF. The CDR3 nucleotides are TGTGCCAGCAGCGATGGCGCGGGTGCCTACAATGAGCAGTTCTTC.

This sequence joins TRBV5-1 and TRBJ1-1, with a tentative D call TRBD1 (5 bases). V was pared by 5 bases and J by 7 bases, with 18 bases between. From germline, CDR1 is SGHRS and CDR2 YFSETQ. The CDR3 runs 14 residues. DNA for the CDR3: TGCGCCAGCAGACCTACCCGGGGGACTGGTGAAGCTTTCTTT. This translates into CASRPTRGTGEAFF.

This clone was observed a single time. The chain uses TRBV19 and TRBJ1-2; 10 positions agree with TRBD1. This CDR3 is 18 amino acids long. Germline assignment: CDR1 LNHDA and CDR2 SQIVND (reference sequence). V lost 3 bases to trimming and J lost 4 bases; unmatched junction nucleotides: 14. The CDR3 is CASSIIAKRTGGIYGYTF. The DNA of the CDR3 is TGTGCCAGTAGTATCATCGCCAAGAGGACAGGGGGAATCTATGGCTACACCTTC.

The chain recombines TRBV7-8 with TRBJ1-1, with D uncertain. V shed 5 bases and J shed 3 bases, with 16 bases lying between them. CDR3 size: 15 residues. Germline-derived CDR1 and CDR2 are SGHVS and FQNEAQ. The CDR3 nucleotides are TGTGCCAGCAGCGCTAGAGAGGCGGTTTACACTGAAGCTTTCTTT. Protein sequence: CASSAREAVYTEAFF.

This chain connects TRBV9 to TRBJ1-1; weak D call: TRBD1 (6 bases). The CDR3 loop spans 16 amino acids. Germline values: CDR1 SGDLS, CDR2 YYNGEE. V was clipped by 3 bases and J by 4 bases, with 19 bases between them. In nucleotides, the CDR3 is TGTGCCAGCAGCGGCGGGCTCGGCTTAGGGGGCACTGAAGCTTTCTTT. Translated, it gives CASSGGLGLGGTEAFF.

This clone was seen once. The rearrangement joins TRBV7-2 to TRBJ2-1, with 8 bases aligning to TRBD2. The CDR3 extends over 14 amino acids. Germline values: CDR1 SGHTA, CDR2 FQGNSA. V lost 5 bases to trimming and J lost 3 bases; unmatched junction nucleotides: 3. The CDR3 DNA is TGTGCCAGCAGCCCGGGGGGGCGCTACAATGAGCAGTTCTTC. It codes for CASSPGGRYNEQFF.

This rearrangement joins TRBV19 to TRBJ2-7; 10 bases map to TRBD1. V was clipped by 5 bases and J by 7 bases; unmatched bases: 5. Germline CDR1 and CDR2: LNHDA and SQIVND (reference sequence). The CDR3 sequence is 13 residues long. The CDR3 nucleotides read TGTGCCAGTAGTCCGGGGACAGGGGTTGAGCAGTACTTC. Translation gives CASSPGTGVEQYF. The variable domain in full, with the rest retrieved from reference TRBV19 and TRBJ2-7, is DGGITQSPKYLFRKEGQNVTLSCEQNLNHDAMYWYRQDPGQGLRLIYYSQIVNDFQKGDIAEGYSVSREKKESFPLTVTSAQKNPTAFYLCASSPGTGVEQYFGPGTRLTVT.

The chain is built from TRBV5-4 and TRBJ2-3, with 10 bases lining up with TRBD1. Germline V gene lookup returns CDR1 SGHNT and CDR2 YYREEE (reference sequence). This CDR3 comprises 15 residues. After removal of 4 bases from V and 4 bases from J, the junction contained 6 bases not matched to a gene. CDR3 loop: CASSQRDRGADTQYF. CDR3 nucleotides: TGTGCCAGCAGCCAACGGGACAGGGGTGCAGATACGCAGTATTTT.

The chain has TRBV15 and TRBJ1-1, with unresolved D. V shed 7 bases and J shed 1 base, with 13 bases lying between them. This CDR3 region has 14 residues. Germline CDR1 is LNHNV and CDR2 is YYDKDF (reference sequence). CDR3 bases: TGTGCCACCACCGCCCGAGGGCCGAACACTGAAGCTTTCTTT. Translation: CATTARGPNTEAFF. The full variable domain, its missing parts supplied by reference TRBV15 and TRBJ1-1, is DAMVIQNPRYQVTQFGKPVTLSCSQTLNHNVMYWYQQKSSQAPKLLFHYYDKDFNNEADTPDNFQSRRPNTSFCFLDIRSPGLGDTAMYLCATTARGPNTEAFFGQGTRLTVV.